This paragraph reports one T cell receptor (beta chain). Its antigen is still unknown. This sample was taken from a study of cytomegalovirus exposure and HLA in healthy donors. Overall study: It was reported in a later analysis that the same platform had been used for the 120 validation repertoires as for the approximately 700 first-cohort repertoires. Overall study findings and caveats: For most TCR sequences rarity was the rule, although some public TCRs occurred in many donors. Subsequent analysis revealed that first-cohort TCR clusters tended to co-occur in the roughly 120 validation repertoires.

Some clones are missing from TCRdb's copy, which holds only in-frame ones; the method was immunoSEQ multiplex PCR. The data show about 150,000 clones, with 70% to 90% seen just once and approximately 2% held by the top ten. Germline CDR1 reads SQVTM; CDR2 reads ANQGSEA. V lost 4 bases to trimming and J lost 5 bases, with 14 bases between them. This CDR3 region has 13 residues. The sample was PBMCs. This clonotype was sampled from a human donor in good health. The rearrangement links TRBV29-1 to TRBJ2-5; weak D call: TRBD1 (6 bases). The CDR3 is CSVVVGAGETQYF. In nucleotides, the CDR3 is TGCAGCGTTGTAGTGGGGGCTGGGGAGACCCAGTACTTC.